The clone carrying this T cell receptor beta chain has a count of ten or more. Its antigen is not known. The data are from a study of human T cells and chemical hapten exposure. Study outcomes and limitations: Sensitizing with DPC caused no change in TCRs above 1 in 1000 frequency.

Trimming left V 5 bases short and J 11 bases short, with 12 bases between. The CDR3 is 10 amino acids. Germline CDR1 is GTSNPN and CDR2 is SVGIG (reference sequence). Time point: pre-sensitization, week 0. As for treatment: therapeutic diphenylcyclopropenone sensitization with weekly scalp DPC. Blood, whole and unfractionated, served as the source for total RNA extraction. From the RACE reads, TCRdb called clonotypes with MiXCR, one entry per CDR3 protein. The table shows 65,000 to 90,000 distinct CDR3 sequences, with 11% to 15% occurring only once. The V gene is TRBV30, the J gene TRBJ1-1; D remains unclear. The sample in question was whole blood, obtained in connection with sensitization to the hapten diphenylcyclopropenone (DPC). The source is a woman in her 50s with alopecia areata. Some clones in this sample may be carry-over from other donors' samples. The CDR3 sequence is CAWEQKAAFF. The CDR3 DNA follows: TGTGCCTGGGAGCAAAAGGCGGCTTTCTTT.